The rows below give T cell receptor beta chains drawn from one sample of a study of blood T cell repertoires in COVID-19. TCRdb's copy holds only in-frame clones and misses some; the assay was immunoSEQ multiplex PCR. Of roughly 200,000 clones in the sample, 84% were seen once. Sequencing input: peripheral blood. The origin of the receptors is a woman of 80 years or more with active or convalescent COVID-19. Each CDR3 is given with its conserved first and last residue. The order of the fields is V gene, CDR3 protein.

v_gene: TRBV6-5; CDR3aa: CASSYPPSGSDEQYF
v_gene: TRBV19; CDR3aa: CASSIAQGRRGNQPQHF
v_gene: TRBV7-9; CDR3aa: CASRTPGTGSNSPLHF
v_gene: TRBV4-1; CDR3aa: CASSQERTGSLGGYTF
v_gene: TRBV5-1; CDR3aa: CASSSQGNQETQYF
v_gene: TRBV7-8; CDR3aa: CASSLTPAVSYNEQFF
v_gene: TRBV10-3; CDR3aa: CAISESKSLAEQFF
v_gene: TRBV7-2; CDR3aa: CASSLGGRGADTQYF
v_gene: TRBV6-4; CDR3aa: CASSDLDSTEYGYTF
v_gene: TRBV29-1; CDR3aa: CSVGTGSGANVLTF
v_gene: TRBV7-2; CDR3aa: CASSLARTGGRETQYF
v_gene: TRBV6-1; CDR3aa: CASSDVGLGEQFF
v_gene: TRBV5-4; CDR3aa: CASSLKEERTEAFF
v_gene: TRBV6-6; CDR3aa: CASSYSEGSYEQYF
v_gene: TRBV7-8; CDR3aa: CANSPGGNYGYTF
v_gene: TRBV7-2; CDR3aa: CASSPTGLWEKLFF
v_gene: TRBV30; CDR3aa: CAWAPGRRETQYF
v_gene: TRBV9; CDR3aa: CASSRGEGSYNEQFF
v_gene: TRBV18; CDR3aa: CASSSTGNQPQHF
v_gene: TRBV6-2/TRBV6-3; CDR3aa: CASSYGNAGQETQYF
v_gene: TRBV28; CDR3aa: CASARRTAAGEQYF
v_gene: TRBV5-1; CDR3aa: CASSSTGGDYGYTF
v_gene: TRBV18; CDR3aa: CASSSGWGIGETQYF
v_gene: TRBV5-1; CDR3aa: CASSLGNTDTQYF
v_gene: TRBV5-5; CDR3aa: CASSPIPSGSGGYTF
v_gene: TRBV6-5; CDR3aa: CASSYGRRGPYEQYF
v_gene: TRBV18; CDR3aa: CASSPSGRSYEQFF
v_gene: TRBV11-3; CDR3aa: CASSFNNGLTNYGYTF
v_gene: TRBV10-3; CDR3aa: CAISEQHSTEAFF
v_gene: TRBV28; CDR3aa: CASSLGGALGLEQYF
v_gene: TRBV21-1; CDR3aa: CASSKGEDSNQPQHF
v_gene: TRBV29-1; CDR3aa: CSARLAGGPSEQFF
v_gene: TRBV6-5; CDR3aa: CASSTVFHSNQPQHF
v_gene: TRBV6-2/TRBV6-3; CDR3aa: CASSPFLAVSDTQYF
v_gene: TRBV4-2; CDR3aa: CASSQAWQGTPEAFF
v_gene: TRBV7-3; CDR3aa: CASSPQAVAGELFF
v_gene: TRBV5-1; CDR3aa: CASSLVPSGSGELFF
v_gene: TRBV7-2; CDR3aa: CASSLGLGETQYF
v_gene: TRBV2; CDR3aa: CASTQGAVLNTEAFF
v_gene: TRBV20-1; CDR3aa: CSASLAGVAKNIQYF
v_gene: TRBV6-6; CDR3aa: CASSYGQGSSGNTIYF
v_gene: TRBV2; CDR3aa: CASSEAGQGMNGYTF
v_gene: TRBV5-5; CDR3aa: CASSGGQPQETQYF
v_gene: TRBV7-9; CDR3aa: CASSPFGGGYTF
v_gene: TRBV18; CDR3aa: CASSPGPGQGDTGELFF
v_gene: TRBV7-2; CDR3aa: CASSWDSNEQFF
v_gene: TRBV2; CDR3aa: CASSLQRGDQGGAQYF
v_gene: TRBV28; CDR3aa: CASSRDRGRVASPLHF
v_gene: TRBV2; CDR3aa: CASTTLLAGSYNEQFF
v_gene: TRBV7-2; CDR3aa: CASSLGFGGDVSYEQYF
v_gene: TRBV9; CDR3aa: CASSVATAGGAYNEQFF
v_gene: TRBV5-1; CDR3aa: CASSFRLAGTVGEQYF
v_gene: TRBV11-3; CDR3aa: CASSLDLKAGSNTGELFF